This TCR beta chain was recorded in a study of cytomegalovirus exposure and HLA in healthy donors (dated 2017 in TCRdb). With regard to the full study: According to a later analysis, the roughly 130 validation repertoires were produced on the same platform as the approximately 600 repertoires of the first cohort. A separate validation cohort of roughly 110 different subjects was used in addition to the 666-subject first cohort. The aim of the study was to test whether cataloging public T cell receptors could identify signatures of past pathogen exposure. The study combined high-throughput TCR immunosequencing, statistical association of individual TCRs with disease status, and machine learning to predict cytomegalovirus infection status.

The donors were included in the validation cohort of approximately 130 subjects, a group kept apart from the roughly 690-subject first cohort. Libraries were prepared through the immunoSEQ multiplex PCR assay. Turning to the authors' computational methods: A statistical classification framework was built to diagnose cytomegalovirus status from the catalog of TCR beta chain sequences. TCRdb holds this immuneACCESS table with in-frame rearrangements only. Some clones are missing; in checked studies, unresolved V genes explain under half, and the rest has no known cause. V and J calls and clone size come straight from that table; D and trimming were deduced from the DNA. The sample table shows approximately 100,000 clones, and 88% are seen once. Clones ranked in the top ten supply around 2.1% of the sample. Study-wide conclusions, independent of this receptor: The classifier was reported to diagnose cytomegalovirus status with high specificity and sensitivity in both the original cohort and the validation cohort. Most TCR sequences were observed very rarely across donors, whereas some public TCRs were present in many individuals. Of the cluster scores, approximately 95% were above 0 in a later analysis, which found that TCRs clustered in the first cohort also tended to co-occur in the 120 or so validation repertoires. In the study, 150 to 200 TCR beta chains were listed as associated with cytomegalovirus. The validation cohort had no HLA typing available for a later analysis, so co-occurrence within that cohort was assessed over all 130 or so repertoires. The authors suggested that the approach could potentially be extended to other disease states and immunological phenotypes. A few of the identified cytomegalovirus-associated TCR beta chains were confirmed in vitro to be specific for cytomegalovirus antigens.

In the case of this clone: This receptor's antigen is unknown. Base quality data are lacking; no much larger clone is found one base away.

For CDR1 and CDR2, the germline V gene lists MNHEY and SVGAGI. V drops 6 bases and J drops 1 base, leaving 13 bases in between. The CDR3 has 14 amino acids, counting the end cysteine and phenylalanine. Just the 42-base CDR3 DNA is kept, in frame starting at base 1. The sequenced sample consisted of PBMCs. The clonotype was recovered from a young woman in good health and CMV-seronegative. The receptor chain draws on TRBV6-5 and TRBJ2-7; the D segment could be TRBD1, given 5 matching bases. The CDR3 amino acid sequence is: CASRVRYRSYEQYF. The nucleotide sequence reads TGTGCCAGCAGAGTTCGCTACAGGTCCTACGAGCAGTACTTC.